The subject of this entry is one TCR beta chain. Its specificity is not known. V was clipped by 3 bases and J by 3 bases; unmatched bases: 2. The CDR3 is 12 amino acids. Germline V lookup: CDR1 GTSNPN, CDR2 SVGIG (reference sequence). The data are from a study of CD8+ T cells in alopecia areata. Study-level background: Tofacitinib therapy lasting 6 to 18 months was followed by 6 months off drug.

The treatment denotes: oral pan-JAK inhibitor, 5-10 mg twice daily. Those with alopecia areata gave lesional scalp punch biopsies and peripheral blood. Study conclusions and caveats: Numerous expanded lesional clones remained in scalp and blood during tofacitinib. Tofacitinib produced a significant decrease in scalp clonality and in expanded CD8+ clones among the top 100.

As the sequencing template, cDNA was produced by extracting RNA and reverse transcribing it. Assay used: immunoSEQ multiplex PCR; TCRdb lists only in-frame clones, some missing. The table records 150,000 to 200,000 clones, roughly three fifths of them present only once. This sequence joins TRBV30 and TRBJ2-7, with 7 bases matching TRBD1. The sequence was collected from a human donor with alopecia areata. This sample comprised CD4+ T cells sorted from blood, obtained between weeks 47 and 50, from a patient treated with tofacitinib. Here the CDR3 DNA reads TGTGCCTGGAGAACAGGGGTCTACGAGCAGTACTTC. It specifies CAWRTGVYEQYF.